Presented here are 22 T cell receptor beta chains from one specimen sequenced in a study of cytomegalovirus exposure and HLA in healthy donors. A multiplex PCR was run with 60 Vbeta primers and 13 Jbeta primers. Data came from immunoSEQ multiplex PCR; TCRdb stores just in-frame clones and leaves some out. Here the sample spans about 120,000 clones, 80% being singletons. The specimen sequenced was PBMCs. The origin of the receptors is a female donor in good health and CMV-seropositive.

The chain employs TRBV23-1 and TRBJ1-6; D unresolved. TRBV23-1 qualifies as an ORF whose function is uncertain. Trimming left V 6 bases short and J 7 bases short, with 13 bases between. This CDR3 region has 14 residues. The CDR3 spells CASSGPRWNSPLHF. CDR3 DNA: TGCGCCAGCAGCGGCCCTAGGTGGAATTCACCCCTCCACTTT.

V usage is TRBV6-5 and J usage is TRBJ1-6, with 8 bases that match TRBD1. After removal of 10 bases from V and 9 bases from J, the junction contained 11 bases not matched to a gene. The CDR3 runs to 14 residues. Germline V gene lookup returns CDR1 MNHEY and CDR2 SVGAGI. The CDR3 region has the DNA TGTGCCACCTCCACGCAGGGGGCAACTTCACCCCTCCACTTT. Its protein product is CATSTQGATSPLHF.

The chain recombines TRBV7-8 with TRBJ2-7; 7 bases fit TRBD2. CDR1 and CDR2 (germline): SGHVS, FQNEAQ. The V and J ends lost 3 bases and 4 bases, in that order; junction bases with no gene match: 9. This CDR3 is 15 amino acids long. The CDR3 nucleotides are TGTGCCAGCAGCTTCACAGCGGGACCAGCGTACGAGCAGTACTTC. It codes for CASSFTAGPAYEQYF.

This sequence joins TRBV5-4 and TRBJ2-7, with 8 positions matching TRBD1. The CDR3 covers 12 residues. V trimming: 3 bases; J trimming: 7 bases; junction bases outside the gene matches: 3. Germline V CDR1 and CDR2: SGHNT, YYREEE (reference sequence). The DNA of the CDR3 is TGTGCCAGCAGCTCTCGACAGGGGGAGCAGTACTTC. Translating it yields CASSSRQGEQYF.

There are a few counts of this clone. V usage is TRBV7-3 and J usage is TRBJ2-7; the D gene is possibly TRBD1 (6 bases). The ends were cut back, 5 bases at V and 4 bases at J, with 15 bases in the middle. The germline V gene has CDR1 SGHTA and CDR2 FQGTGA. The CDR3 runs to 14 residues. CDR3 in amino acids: CASSPLGQGYEQYF. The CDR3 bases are TGTGCCAGCAGCCCGCTCGGGCAGGGGTACGAGCAGTACTTC.

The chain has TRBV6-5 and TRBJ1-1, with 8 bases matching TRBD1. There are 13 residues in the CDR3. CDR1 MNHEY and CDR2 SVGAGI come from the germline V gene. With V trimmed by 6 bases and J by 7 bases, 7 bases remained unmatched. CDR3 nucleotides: TGTGCCAGCAGAAGACAGGGGTATGATGAAGCTTTCTTT. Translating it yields CASRRQGYDEAFF.

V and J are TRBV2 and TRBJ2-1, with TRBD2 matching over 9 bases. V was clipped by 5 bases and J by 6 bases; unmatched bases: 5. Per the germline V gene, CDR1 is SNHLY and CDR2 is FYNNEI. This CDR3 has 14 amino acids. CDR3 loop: CASSSGLAFNEQFF. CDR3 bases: TGTGCCAGCAGTTCGGGACTAGCTTTCAATGAGCAGTTCTTC.

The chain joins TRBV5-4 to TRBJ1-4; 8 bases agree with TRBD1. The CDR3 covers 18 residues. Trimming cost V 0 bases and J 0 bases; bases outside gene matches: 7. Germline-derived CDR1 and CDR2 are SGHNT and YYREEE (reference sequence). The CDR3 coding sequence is TGTGCCAGCAGCTTGGCGTCAGGGGGCAAGGCAACTAATGAAAAACTGTTTTTT. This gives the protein CASSLASGGKATNEKLFF.

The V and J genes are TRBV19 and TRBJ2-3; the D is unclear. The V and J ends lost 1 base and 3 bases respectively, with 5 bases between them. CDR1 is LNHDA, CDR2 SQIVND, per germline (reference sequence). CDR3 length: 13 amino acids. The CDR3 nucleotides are TGTGCCAGTAGTATAGTAGTAACAGATACGCAGTATTTT. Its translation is CASSIVVTDTQYF.

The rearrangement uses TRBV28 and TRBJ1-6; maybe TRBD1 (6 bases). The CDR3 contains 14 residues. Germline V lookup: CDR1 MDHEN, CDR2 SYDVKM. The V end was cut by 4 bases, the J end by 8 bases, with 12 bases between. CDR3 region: CASSYSWTDSPLHF. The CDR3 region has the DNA TGTGCCAGCAGTTACTCCTGGACAGATTCACCCCTCCACTTT. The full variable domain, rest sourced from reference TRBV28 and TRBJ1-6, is DVKVTQSSRYLVKRTGEKVFLECVQDMDHENMFWYRQDPGLGLRLIYFSYDVKMKEKGDIPEGYSVSREKKERFSLILESASTNQTSMYLCASSYSWTDSPLHFGNGTRLTVT.

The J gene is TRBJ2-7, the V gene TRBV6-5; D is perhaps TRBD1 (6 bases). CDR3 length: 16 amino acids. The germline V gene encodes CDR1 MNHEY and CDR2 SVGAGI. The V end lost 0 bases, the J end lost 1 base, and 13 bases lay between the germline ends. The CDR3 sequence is CASSYSRQGHSYEQYF. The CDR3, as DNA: TGTGCCAGCAGTTACTCTCGGCAGGGACATTCCTACGAGCAGTACTTC.

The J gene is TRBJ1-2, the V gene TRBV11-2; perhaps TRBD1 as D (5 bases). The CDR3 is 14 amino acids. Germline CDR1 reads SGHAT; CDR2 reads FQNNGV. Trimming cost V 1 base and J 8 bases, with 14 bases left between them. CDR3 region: CASSLARRVGGYTF. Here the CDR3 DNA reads TGTGCCAGCAGCTTAGCTCGCAGGGTCGGCGGCTACACCTTC.

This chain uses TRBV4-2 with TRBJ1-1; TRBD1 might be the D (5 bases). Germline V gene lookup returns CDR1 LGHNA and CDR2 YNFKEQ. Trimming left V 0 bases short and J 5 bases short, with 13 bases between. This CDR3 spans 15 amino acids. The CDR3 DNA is TGTGCCAGCAGCCAAGAGTGGCGAAGGGGTACTGAAGCTTTCTTT. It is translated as CASSQEWRRGTEAFF.

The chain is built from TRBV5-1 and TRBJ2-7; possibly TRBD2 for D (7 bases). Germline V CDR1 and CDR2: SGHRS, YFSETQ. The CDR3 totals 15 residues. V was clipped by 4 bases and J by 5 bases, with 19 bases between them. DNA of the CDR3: TGCGCCAGCAGCCCAGAGCGGGGCAGGGGACACGAGCAGTACTTC. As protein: CASSPERGRGHEQYF.

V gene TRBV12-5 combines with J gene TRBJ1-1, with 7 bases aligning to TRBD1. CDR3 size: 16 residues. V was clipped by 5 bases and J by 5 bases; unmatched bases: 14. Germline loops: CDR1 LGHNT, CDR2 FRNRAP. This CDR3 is CASGDALATGITEAFF. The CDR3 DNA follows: TGTGCTAGTGGTGACGCCCTGGCGACAGGGATAACTGAAGCTTTCTTT.

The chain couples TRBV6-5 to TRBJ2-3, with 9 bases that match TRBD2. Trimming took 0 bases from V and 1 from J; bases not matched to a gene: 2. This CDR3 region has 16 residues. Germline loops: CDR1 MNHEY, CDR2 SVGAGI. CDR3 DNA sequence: TGTGCCAGCAGTTACTCGTTAGCGGGGGGCACAGATACGCAGTATTTT. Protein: CASSYSLAGGTDTQYF.

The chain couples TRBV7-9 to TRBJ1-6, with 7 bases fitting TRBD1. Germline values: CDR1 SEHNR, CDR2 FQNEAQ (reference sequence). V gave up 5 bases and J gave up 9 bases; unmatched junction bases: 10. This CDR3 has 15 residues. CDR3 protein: CASSLLGQEGSPLHF. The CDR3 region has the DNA TGTGCCAGCAGCCTTCTTGGACAGGAGGGTTCACCCCTCCACTTT.

The CDR3 protein is CASSLEQGMIGKLFF. The CDR3 DNA is TGTGCCAGCAGTCTGGAACAGGGGATGATAGGGAAACTGTTTTTT. The J gene is TRBJ1-4, the V gene TRBV2, with TRBD1 identical over 7 bases. V was pared by 5 bases and J by 11 bases, with 14 bases of the junction left unmatched. The CDR3 is 15 amino acids. The germline CDR1 and CDR2 sequences are SNHLY and FYNNEI.

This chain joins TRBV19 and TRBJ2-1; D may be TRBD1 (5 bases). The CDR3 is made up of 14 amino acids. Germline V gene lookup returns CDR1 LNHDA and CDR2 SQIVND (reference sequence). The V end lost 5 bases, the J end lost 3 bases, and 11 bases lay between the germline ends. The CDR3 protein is CASSVQGFYNEQFF. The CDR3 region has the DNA TGTGCCAGTAGTGTGCAGGGCTTCTACAATGAGCAGTTCTTC.

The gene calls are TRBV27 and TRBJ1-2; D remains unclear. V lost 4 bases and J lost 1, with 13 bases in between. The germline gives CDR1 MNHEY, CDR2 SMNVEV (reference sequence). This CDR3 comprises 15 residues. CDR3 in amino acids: CASSYGLENNYGYTF. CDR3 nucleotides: TGTGCCAGCAGTTATGGTCTAGAGAATAACTATGGCTACACCTTC.

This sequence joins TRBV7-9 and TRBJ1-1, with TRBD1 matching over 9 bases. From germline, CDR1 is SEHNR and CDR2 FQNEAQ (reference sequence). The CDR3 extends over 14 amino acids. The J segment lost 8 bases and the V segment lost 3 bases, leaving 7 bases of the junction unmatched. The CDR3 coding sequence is TGTGCCAGCAGCTTCGGACAGGGGACGACGGAAGCTTTCTTT. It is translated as CASSFGQGTTEAFF.

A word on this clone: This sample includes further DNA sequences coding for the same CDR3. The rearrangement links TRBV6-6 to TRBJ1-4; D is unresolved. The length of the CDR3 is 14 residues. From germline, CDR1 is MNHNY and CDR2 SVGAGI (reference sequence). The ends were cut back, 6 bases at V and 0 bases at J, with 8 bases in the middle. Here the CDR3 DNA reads TGTGCCAGCAGCGACACCCCAACTAATGAAAAACTGTTTTTT. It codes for CASSDTPTNEKLFF.